This TCR beta chain is from a study of shared clonotypes between healthy human individuals. Method: immunoSEQ multiplex PCR; TCRdb's copy keeps in-frame clones and lacks some. This table has some 1 million clones, around 76% appearing once. Trimming took off 6 bases at V and 3 bases at J, with 17 bases between the two ends. This CDR3 comprises 16 residues. The germline V gene encodes CDR1 MGHDK and CDR2 SYGVNS. This clonotype was sampled from a man aged 18 to 30 in good health. The V and J genes are TRBV25-1 and TRBJ1-4; maybe TRBD1 (5 bases). Sequenced: memory CD4+ T cells sorted from blood. Subset: CD45RA-negative fraction. The CDR3 coding sequence is TGTGCCAGCAGACCCAAGAACAGAGGGGCTAATGAAAAACTGTTTTTT. Translating it yields CASRPKNRGANEKLFF.